This is a list of T cell receptor beta chains from one sample in a study of early T cells in non-severe SARS-CoV-2 infection. One entry per CDR3 protein results from TCRdb running MiXCR on the 5' RACE reads. In the table there are 40,000 or so distinct CDR3 sequences, 6% to 6.5% of which are singletons. The specimen was whole blood. The source is an adult who was a healthcare worker with PCR-confirmed SARS-CoV-2 infection or an uninfected control (not recorded which). The CDR3 runs from the conserved cysteine through the conserved F or W. D genes are given only for firm matches. Expanded clones get a size class; other rows say once, few or many, or leave the size out.

TGTGCCAGCAGCTTCACCGCCTCCGGGACAGCTTACAATGAGCAGTTCTTC	CASSFTASGTAYNEQFF	TRBD1	TRBJ2-1	17	TRBV7-9	few
TGTGCCAGCAGCTTAGGGGCTAGCGGGCACTACGAGCAGTACTTC	CASSLGASGHYEQYF	TRBD2	TRBJ2-7	15	TRBV11-2	many
TGTGCCAGCAGTCAGCGAAAGGAGAAGATGAGCAATCAGCCCCAGCATTTT	CASSQRKEKMSNQPQHF	NA	TRBJ1-5	17	TRBV6-2/TRBV6-3	many
TGTGCCAGCAGCTTAGGTAGCGAGGGATCGCAGTATTTT	CASSLGSEGSQYF	NA	TRBJ2-3	13	TRBV7-9	few
TGTGCCAGCAGCTTCGTTCGGGGGACAGATACGCAGTATTTT	CASSFVRGTDTQYF	NA	TRBJ2-3	14	TRBV5-6	NA
TGTGCCAGCAGCGACAGGATCCTTGAAGCTTTCTTT	CASSDRILEAFF	NA	TRBJ1-1	12	TRBV5-4	many
TGTGCCAGCTCACCGGACGGTTCTAATGAAAAACTGTTTTTT	CASSPDGSNEKLFF	NA	TRBJ1-4	14	TRBV18	many
TGTGCCAGCACCCCGGGGGGAGTAGCATCCTACGAGCAGTACTTC	CASTPGGVASYEQYF	TRBD2	TRBJ2-7	15	TRBV7-2	NA
TGCGCCAGCAGCTGGAGTGCAACTAATGAAAAACTGTTTTTT	CASSWSATNEKLFF	NA	TRBJ1-4	14	TRBV5-1	NA
TGTGCCAGCAGCTTATCCCCCAACTACGAGCAGTACTTC	CASSLSPNYEQYF	NA	TRBJ2-7	13	TRBV7-2	many
TGTGCCAGCAGTCGACAGGGGAGGTCCTACGAGCAGTACTTC	CASSRQGRSYEQYF	TRBD1	TRBJ2-7	14	TRBV12-3/TRBV12-4	many
TGTGCCAGCCAACCTTGGCCAGGGGAGCGCGAGCAGTACTTC	CASQPWPGEREQYF	NA	TRBJ2-7	14	TRBV7-8	NA
TGTGCCAGCAGTTTGAGGACTAGCGAAGAGACCCAGTACTTC	CASSLRTSEETQYF	TRBD2	TRBJ2-5	14	TRBV12-3/TRBV12-4	many
TGTGCCAGCAGCTGGAGACGGGTGGGGAAAGAGACCCAGTACTTC	CASSWRRVGKETQYF	NA	TRBJ2-5	15	TRBV11-2	many
TGTGCCAGCAGTCCCCTCAATCAGCCCCAGCATTTT	CASSPLNQPQHF	NA	TRBJ1-5	12	TRBV27	many
TGCAGTGCTAGAGAAGGAGCGGAGCGCACCGGGGAGCTGTTTTTT	CSAREGAERTGELFF	NA	TRBJ2-2	15	TRBV20-1	many
TGTGCCAGCAGCCAAGGAGCGGGACAGGGGATTCTCAATGAGCAGTTCTTC	CASSQGAGQGILNEQFF	TRBD1	TRBJ2-1	17	TRBV14	many
TGCAGCGTTGTGGGACAGGGGAACACCGGGGAGCTGTTTTTT	CSVVGQGNTGELFF	TRBD1	TRBJ2-2	14	TRBV29-1	few
TGTGCCAGCAGCGAGAGCGGTGAGACCGGGGAGCTGTTTTTT	CASSESGETGELFF	NA	TRBJ2-2	14	TRBV11-3	many
TGTGCCAGCAGGCATGCTAGCGGGGAAGCGCAATTAGCCAAAAACATTCAGTACTTC	CASRHASGEAQLAKNIQYF	TRBD2	TRBJ2-4	19	TRBV11-2	many
TGTGCCAGCAGCCGACAGGGTAATGCGGAGACCCAGTACTTC	CASSRQGNAETQYF	TRBD1	TRBJ2-5	14	TRBV28	few
TGTGCCAGCAGCTTAAAGGAAAGCGGGGGCAACTTTCTTGCGGCAGATACGCAGTATTTT	CASSLKESGGNFLAADTQYF	TRBD2	TRBJ2-3	20	TRBV7-6	many
TGTGCCAGCAGCCTGGGACTAGCGGGGGGCCTGGGAGAGACCCAGTACTTC	CASSLGLAGGLGETQYF	TRBD2	TRBJ2-5	17	TRBV7-7	few
TGTGCCAGCAGTTTCCGAGGGTGGGACTACGAGCAGTACTTC	CASSFRGWDYEQYF	NA	TRBJ2-7	14	TRBV12-3/TRBV12-4	many
TGTGCCAGCACAAGACAGGGTGGGACCGGGGAGCTGTTTTTT	CASTRQGGTGELFF	TRBD1	TRBJ2-2	14	TRBV10-3	NA
TGCAGTGCTAGGGAGAACCAAGAGACCCAGTACTTC	CSARENQETQYF	NA	TRBJ2-5	12	TRBV20-1	many
TGTGCCAGCAGCTTAAACTCCTACGAGCAGTACTTC	CASSLNSYEQYF	NA	TRBJ2-7	12	TRBV7-9	NA
TGTGCCAGCAGTACCGTTCTAGCGGGGGAGTACAATGAGCAGTTCTTC	CASSTVLAGEYNEQFF	TRBD2	TRBJ2-1	16	TRBV6-2/TRBV6-3	NA
TGTGCCAGCAGCTTACGGGCTAGCGACGAGCAGTACTTC	CASSLRASDEQYF	NA	TRBJ2-7	13	TRBV7-7	NA
TGTGCCAGCGGTTTTTACAGGGGAGATAATTCACCCCTCCACTTT	CASGFYRGDNSPLHF	TRBD1	TRBJ1-6	15	TRBV28	many
TGTGCCAGCAGCTTAGAACCTCTAGCGAAGATCAATGAGCAGTTCTTC	CASSLEPLAKINEQFF	NA	TRBJ2-1	16	TRBV7-9	NA
TGTGCCAGCAGCTTGGGGGGAAAGAGCTCCTATAATTCACCCCTCCACTTT	CASSLGGKSSYNSPLHF	NA	TRBJ1-6	17	TRBV11-2	many
TGTGCCAGCAACCCGGGACGAGATGTGGACGAGCAGTACTTC	CASNPGRDVDEQYF	NA	TRBJ2-7	14	TRBV12-3/TRBV12-4	many
TGCAGTGCTAGAGTGGAACAACGGTTTGACTACGAGCAGTACTTC	CSARVEQRFDYEQYF	NA	TRBJ2-7	15	TRBV20-1	many
TGTGCCAGCAGTTTAAACCCGCAGGAGACCCAGTACTTC	CASSLNPQETQYF	NA	TRBJ2-5	13	TRBV12-3/TRBV12-4	few
TGCGCCAGCAGCTACTCAGGGGGCACTAGCACAGATACGCAGTATTTT	CASSYSGGTSTDTQYF	TRBD1	TRBJ2-3	16	TRBV5-1	NA
TGTGCCTGGAGTGTAGCAGACATTAGCACAGATACGCAGTATTTT	CAWSVADISTDTQYF	NA	TRBJ2-3	15	TRBV30	NA
TGCGCCAGCAGCTCGGGACAGGGGAATGAAAAACTGTTTTTT	CASSSGQGNEKLFF	TRBD1	TRBJ1-4	14	TRBV5-1	few
TGCGCCAGCAGCCGCACAGGCGGTAATTCACCCCTCCACTTT	CASSRTGGNSPLHF	NA	TRBJ1-6	14	TRBV5-1	many
TGCGCCAGCAGCTTGGGAATTTCGGCAGGGGGGGAGACCCAGTACTTC	CASSLGISAGGETQYF	NA	TRBJ2-5	16	TRBV5-1	many
TGTGCCAGCAGTGACTCGACTAGCGGGGGGGCTACGCAGTATTTT	CASSDSTSGGATQYF	TRBD2	TRBJ2-3	15	TRBV6-4	NA
TGTGCCAGCAGCTTAACACAGGGGGCATGGGAGACCCAGTACTTC	CASSLTQGAWETQYF	TRBD1	TRBJ2-5	15	TRBV7-9	few
TGTGCCAGCAGCCGCCGGGGACAGTTAAGCTCCTACGAGCAGTACTTC	CASSRRGQLSSYEQYF	TRBD1	TRBJ2-7	16	TRBV6-5	many
TGTGCCAGCAGCCGGGACACCCCGTATTTGGAGCAGTTCTTC	CASSRDTPYLEQFF	NA	TRBJ2-1	14	TRBV6-1	NA
TGTGCCAGCAGCTTAGCCCCATCTAGCGGGGTAGGGAATGAGCAGTTCTTC	CASSLAPSSGVGNEQFF	TRBD2	TRBJ2-1	17	TRBV7-2	many
TGCAGCGTTCAGGGGAGCTCCTACGAGCAGTACTTC	CSVQGSSYEQYF	NA	TRBJ2-7	12	TRBV29-1	many
TGTGCCAGCACCTACCGGGACGCCACAGATACGCAGTATTTT	CASTYRDATDTQYF	NA	TRBJ2-3	14	TRBV27	many
TGTGCCAGCACCGCCGATCGGACTAAGGGTCTCCAGCAGTACTTC	CASTADRTKGLQQYF	NA	TRBJ2-7	15	TRBV27	NA
TGTGCCAGTAGTACAGCTGGGATTTCTGAAGCTTTCTTT	CASSTAGISEAFF	NA	TRBJ1-1	13	TRBV19	many
TGCAGTGCGTCCGACAGGGACGGGGCCAACGTCCTGACTTTC	CSASDRDGANVLTF	TRBD1	TRBJ2-6	14	TRBV20-1	many